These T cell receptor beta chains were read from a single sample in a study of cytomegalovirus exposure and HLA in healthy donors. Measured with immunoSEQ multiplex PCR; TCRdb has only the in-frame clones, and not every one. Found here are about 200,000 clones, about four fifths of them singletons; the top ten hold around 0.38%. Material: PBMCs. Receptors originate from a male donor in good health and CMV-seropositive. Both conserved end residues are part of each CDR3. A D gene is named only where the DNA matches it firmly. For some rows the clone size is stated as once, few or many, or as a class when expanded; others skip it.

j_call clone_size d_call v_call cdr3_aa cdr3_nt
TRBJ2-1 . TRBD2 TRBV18 CASSSETGTSLNNEQFF TGTGCCAGCTCCTCCGAAACCGGGACTAGCCTAAACAATGAGCAGTTCTTC
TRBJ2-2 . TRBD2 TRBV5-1 CASSSGAYSGGPQGELFF TGCGCCAGCAGCTCCGGGGCGTATAGCGGGGGGCCCCAGGGGGAGCTGTTTTTT
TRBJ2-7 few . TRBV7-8 CASSLPGSYEQYF TGTGCCAGCAGCCTCCCCGGCTCCTACGAGCAGTACTTC
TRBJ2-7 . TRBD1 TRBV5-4 CASSQQTGHEQYF TGTGCCAGCAGCCAGCAGACAGGGCACGAGCAGTACTTC
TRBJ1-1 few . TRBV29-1 CSARNTEAFF TGCAGCGCGCGAAACACTGAAGCTTTCTTT
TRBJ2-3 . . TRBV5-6 CASSLPGGDTQYF TGTGCCAGCAGCTTGCCCGGAGGAGATACGCAGTATTTT
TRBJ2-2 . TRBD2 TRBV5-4 CASSLGGLAGGPRIGELFF TGTGCCAGCAGCTTGGGGGGCCTAGCGGGAGGGCCGCGAATCGGGGAGCTGTTTTTT
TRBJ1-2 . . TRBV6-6 CASRNPGTYTF TGTGCCAGCAGAAATCCGGGAACGTACACCTTC
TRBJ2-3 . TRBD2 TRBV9 CASSVSDSGSGTQYF TGTGCCAGCAGCGTATCAGATAGCGGGAGTGGAACGCAGTATTTT
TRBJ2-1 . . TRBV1 CTSSQVPVNEQFF TGCACCAGCAGCCAGGTGCCGGTCAATGAGCAGTTCTTC
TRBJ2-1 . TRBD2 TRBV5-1 CASSPGGLAGDEQFF TGCGCCAGCAGCCCCGGAGGCCTAGCGGGCGATGAGCAGTTCTTC
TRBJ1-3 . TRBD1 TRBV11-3 CASSPSGTEPSTIYF TGTGCCAGCAGCCCGTCCGGGACAGAACCCAGCACCATATATTTT
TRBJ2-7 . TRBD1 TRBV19 CASSIEADRGSPEQYF TGTGCCAGTAGTATAGAGGCGGACAGGGGTTCGCCCGAGCAGTACTTC
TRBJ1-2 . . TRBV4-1 CASSQGVFGEYGYTF TGCGCCAGCAGCCAAGGGGTTTTTGGAGAGTATGGCTACACCTTC
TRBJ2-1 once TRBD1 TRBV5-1 CASTGTGGNEQFF TGCGCCAGCACCGGGACAGGGGGAAATGAGCAGTTCTTC
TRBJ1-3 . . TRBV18 CASSPPNGVGNTIYF TGTGCCAGCTCACCACCTAACGGAGTAGGAAACACCATATATTTT
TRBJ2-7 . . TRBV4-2 CASSQAGDGYEQYF TGTGCCAGCAGCCAAGCGGGGGACGGGTACGAGCAGTACTTC
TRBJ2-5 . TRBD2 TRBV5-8 CASSLIVWTGGETQYF TGTGCCAGCAGCTTGATTGTTTGGACGGGGGGGGAGACCCAGTACTTC
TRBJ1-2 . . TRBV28 CASSFQYGYTF TGTGCCAGCAGTTTTCAGTATGGCTACACCTTC
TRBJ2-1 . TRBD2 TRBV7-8 CASSLDGLAVNEQFF TGTGCCAGCAGCTTAGATGGTCTAGCGGTGAATGAGCAGTTCTTC
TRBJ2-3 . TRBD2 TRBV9 CASSVDPGGPGTQYF TGTGCCAGCAGCGTAGACCCGGGAGGGCCTGGTACGCAGTATTTT
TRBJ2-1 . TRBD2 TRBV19 CASSMGMGLAGGYNEQFF TGTGCCAGTAGTATGGGGATGGGTCTAGCGGGGGGGTACAATGAGCAGTTCTTC
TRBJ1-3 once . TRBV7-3 CASSLGPGSGNTIYF TGTGCCAGCAGCTTAGGTCCAGGCTCTGGAAACACCATATATTTT
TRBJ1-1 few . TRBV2 CASSVEGFAEAFF TGTGCCAGCAGTGTGGAGGGTTTCGCTGAAGCTTTCTTT
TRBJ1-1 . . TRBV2 CASSEEQAGITEAFF TGTGCCAGCAGTGAGGAACAGGCTGGAATCACTGAAGCTTTCTTT
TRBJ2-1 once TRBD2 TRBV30 CAWTAAGGSYNEQFF TGTGCCTGGACGGCAGCGGGAGGGTCCTACAATGAGCAGTTCTTC
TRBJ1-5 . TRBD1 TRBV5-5 CASSLGQGVGAQHF TGTGCCAGCAGCTTGGGACAGGGGGTCGGGGCCCAGCATTTT
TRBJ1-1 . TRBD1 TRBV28 CASSGTVATLTGEAFF TGTGCCAGCAGTGGGACAGTTGCAACGTTAACAGGTGAAGCTTTCTTT
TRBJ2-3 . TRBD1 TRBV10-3 CATRTGTNTDTQYF TGTGCCACCCGGACAGGGACAAACACAGATACGCAGTATTTT
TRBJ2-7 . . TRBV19 CASSDYRDTSYEQYF TGTGCCAGTAGTGACTACCGGGACACGAGCTACGAGCAGTACTTC
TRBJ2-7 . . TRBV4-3 CASSQERYYPPYEQYF TGCGCCAGCAGCCAAGAAAGGTACTACCCCCCCTACGAGCAGTACTTC
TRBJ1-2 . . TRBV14 CASSLRGDWGYTF TGTGCCAGCAGCCTCCGGGGGGATTGGGGCTACACCTTC
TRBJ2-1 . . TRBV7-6 CASSPGAGPYNEQFF TGTGCCAGCAGCCCCGGGGCGGGACCCTACAATGAGCAGTTCTTC